The next 12 T cell receptor beta chains were all read from a single sample in a study of regulatory T cells in long-lasting Graves disease (dated by TCRdb to the early 2020s). According to the study, the label for this sample's time point signals: newly diagnosed GD, antithyroid drugs for less than 3 months. RNA was extracted from PBMCs in TRIzol for both TCR sequencing and RNA sequencing. The receptor library was made with multiplex PCR. Sequencing was carried out with an Illumina HiSeq 4000. CDR3 regions were amplified by Arm-PCR with iRepertoire HTBI primers to construct TCR beta libraries. Clones were called with MiXCR by TCRdb after fastp trimmed the public reads at Q25, and only in-frame beta chains were retained. Under each unique CDR3 protein, matching rows form one entry showing the most common genes and DNA. The sample records hundreds of thousands of distinct CDR3 sequences, approximately 16% of which are singletons. The top ten clones comprise over 7.5% of the sample.

These sequences were also reported in another study, on T cells in Graves' hyperthyroidism and ophthalmopathy.

Material: peripheral blood mononuclear cells (PBMCs), obtained at new diagnosis, from a patient treated with antithyroid drugs. The origin of the receptors is a middle-aged woman with Graves disease. Donor details come from another sample of the same person, matched by shared clones.

This clonotype was found many times. The V gene is TRBV12-3 or TRBV12-4, the J gene TRBJ1-6; 8 bases match TRBD1. J was trimmed by 8 bases and V by 5 bases; bases with no gene match: 8. The length of the CDR3 is 15 residues. CDR3 coding DNA: TGTGCCAGCAGTACCTTACAGGGGGGCGATTCACCCCTCCACTTT. Its translation: CASSTLQGGDSPLHF.

This clonotype was picked up many times. This chain links TRBV5-6 with TRBJ2-1, with D hard to call. V was clipped by 2 bases and J by 5 bases, with 11 bases between them. Germline CDR1 SGHDT, CDR2 YYEEEE. This CDR3 contains 14 residues. CDR3 DNA: TGTGCCAGCAGCTTAGGATCTTACCACAATGAGCAGTTCTTC. Protein sequence: CASSLGSYHNEQFF.

Many counts were recorded for this clonotype. The chain uses TRBV2 and TRBJ1-1; possibly TRBD1 for D (6 bases). The CDR3 covers 17 residues. CDR1 and CDR2 (germline): SNHLY, FYNNEI. V lost 8 bases and J lost 0, with 22 bases in between. CDR3 DNA: TGTGCCAGCGCGGGGACACCTACCTCCTCGGTGAACACTGAAGCTTTCTTT. It yields the protein CASAGTPTSSVNTEAFF.

This clonotype has a count of ten or more. The rearrangement joins TRBV3-1 to TRBJ2-7; D remains unclear. The CDR3 sequence is 15 residues long. Between the trimmed V and J ends, which lost 0 bases and 1 base, there was a span of 10 bases. Germline V gives CDR1 LGHDT, CDR2 YNNKEL (reference sequence). As DNA, the CDR3 is TGTGCCAGCAGCCAAGATTCGGTAGGTTCCTACGAGCAGTACTTC. Translated, it gives CASSQDSVGSYEQYF.

For this clonotype: A clone one base away is much larger, so this may be a read error. Because it lacks the conserved phenylalanine or tryptophan at the end, this CDR3 is likely a read error. The chain is built from TRBV7-3 and TRBJ2-3; unclear D gene. CDR3 length equals 13 residues. Germline CDR1 reads SGHTA; CDR2 reads FQGTGA. The V end was cut by 5 bases, the J end by 3 bases, with 9 bases between. CDR3 nucleotides: TGTGCCAGCAGCAACCCGCGGACAGATACGCAGTATTAT. It translates to CASSNPRTDTQYY.

The rearrangement links TRBV18 to TRBJ2-7; D tentatively reads TRBD1 or TRBD2 (5 bases each). The CDR3 runs 15 residues. Trimming pared 3 bases from V and 3 bases from J, leaving 15 bases between. Germline CDR1 KGHSH, CDR2 LQKENI. The CDR3 reads CASSPPGPKGYEQYF. CDR3 bases: TGTGCCAGCTCACCCCCGGGACCGAAAGGCTACGAGCAGTACTTC.

At least ten counts were recorded for this clonotype. V and J are TRBV7-9 and TRBJ2-1; no clear D. This CDR3 has 15 amino acids. V was clipped by 3 bases and J by 2 bases, with 11 bases between them. Germline CDR1 reads SEHNR; CDR2 reads FQNEAQ (reference sequence). The CDR3 loop is CASSFPVSPYNEQFF. For the CDR3, the DNA is TGTGCCAGCAGCTTTCCCGTATCCCCCTACAATGAGCAGTTCTTC.

This clonotype was observed at least ten times. This chain connects TRBV15 to TRBJ1-1; D might be TRBD1 (6 bases). The CDR3 spans 16 residues. In germline, CDR1 is LNHNV, CDR2 YYDKDF (reference sequence). Between the trimmed V and J ends, which lost 5 bases and 4 bases, there was a span of 20 bases. In DNA, the CDR3 is TGTGCCACCAGCGCTTCGGGACAACCGAGTGGCACTGAAGCTTTCTTT. Translating gives CATSASGQPSGTEAFF.

This clonotype was seen repeatedly, ten times or more. This sequence joins TRBV12-3 or TRBV12-4 and TRBJ2-4; TRBD1 might be the D (5 bases). The CDR3 runs to 13 residues. V dropped 3 bases and J dropped 6 bases, with 9 bases sitting between them. The CDR3 is CASSLRQLNIQYF. DNA of the CDR3: TGTGCCAGCAGTTTGAGACAGCTAAACATTCAGTACTTC.

The table lists this clonotype with many counts. The rearrangement uses TRBV6-2 or TRBV6-3 and TRBJ1-1, with a possible D match to TRBD1 (5 bases). Germline assignment: CDR1 MNHEY and CDR2 SVGEGT. CDR3 length equals 14 residues. Trimming left V 0 bases short and J 4 bases short, with 9 bases between. DNA for the CDR3: TGTGCCAGCAGTTACTCCGGGACGCGCACTGAAGCTTTCTTT. This translates into CASSYSGTRTEAFF.

About this clonotype: A much larger clone differs by one base, so this may be a read error. The rearrangement uses TRBV7-2 and TRBJ2-5, with TRBD2 identical over 8 bases. Germline V CDR1 and CDR2: SGHTA, FQGNSA. Trimming cost V 7 bases and J 5 bases; bases outside gene matches: 12. The CDR3 contains 15 residues. Here the CDR3 DNA reads TGTGCCAGCACGCGAGACGCGGGAGGAGGGGAGACCCAGTACTTC. Translation: CASTRDAGGGETQYF.

This clonotype appeared many times. The gene calls are TRBV6-2 or TRBV6-3 and TRBJ2-3; 9 bases agree with TRBD2. CDR3 length: 16 amino acids. Germline V CDR1 and CDR2: MNHEY, SVGEGT. Germline trimming cut 3 bases from V and 1 base from J; bases unmatched to any gene: 5. The CDR3 DNA follows: TGTGCCAGCAGTTATGGGGCTAGCGGGGGCACAGATACGCAGTATTTT. Its protein is CASSYGASGGTDTQYF.